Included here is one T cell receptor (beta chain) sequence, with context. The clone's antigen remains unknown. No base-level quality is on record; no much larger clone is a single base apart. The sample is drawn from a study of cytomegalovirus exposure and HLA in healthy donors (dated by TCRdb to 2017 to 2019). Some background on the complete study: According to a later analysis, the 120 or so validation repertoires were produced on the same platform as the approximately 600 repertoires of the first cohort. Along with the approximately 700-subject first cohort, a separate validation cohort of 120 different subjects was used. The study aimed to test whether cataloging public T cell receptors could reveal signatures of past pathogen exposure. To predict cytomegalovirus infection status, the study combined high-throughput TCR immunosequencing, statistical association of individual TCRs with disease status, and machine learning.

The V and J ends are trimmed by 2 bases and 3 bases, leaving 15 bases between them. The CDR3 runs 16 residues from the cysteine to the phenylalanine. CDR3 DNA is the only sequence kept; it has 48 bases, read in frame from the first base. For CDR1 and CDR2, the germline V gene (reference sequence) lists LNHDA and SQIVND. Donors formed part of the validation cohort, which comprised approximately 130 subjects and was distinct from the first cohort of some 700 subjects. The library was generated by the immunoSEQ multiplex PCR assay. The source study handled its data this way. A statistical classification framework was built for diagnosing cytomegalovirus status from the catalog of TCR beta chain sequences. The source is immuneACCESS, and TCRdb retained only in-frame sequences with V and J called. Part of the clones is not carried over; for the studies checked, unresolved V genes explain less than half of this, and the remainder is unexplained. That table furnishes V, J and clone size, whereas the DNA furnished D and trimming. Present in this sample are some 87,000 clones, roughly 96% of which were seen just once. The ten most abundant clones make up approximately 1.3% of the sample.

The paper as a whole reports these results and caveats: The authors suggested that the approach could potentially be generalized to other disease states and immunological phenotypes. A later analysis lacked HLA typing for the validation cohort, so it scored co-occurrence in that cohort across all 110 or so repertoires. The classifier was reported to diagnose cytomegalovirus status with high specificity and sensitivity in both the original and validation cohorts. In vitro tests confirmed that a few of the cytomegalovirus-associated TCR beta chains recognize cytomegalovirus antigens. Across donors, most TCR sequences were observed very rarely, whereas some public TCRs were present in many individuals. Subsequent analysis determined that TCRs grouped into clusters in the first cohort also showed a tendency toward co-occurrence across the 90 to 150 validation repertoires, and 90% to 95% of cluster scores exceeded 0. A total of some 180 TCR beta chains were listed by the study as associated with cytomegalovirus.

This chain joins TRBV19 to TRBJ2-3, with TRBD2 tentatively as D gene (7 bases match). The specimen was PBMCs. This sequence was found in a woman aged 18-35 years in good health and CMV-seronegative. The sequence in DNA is TGTGCCAGTAGTATATTTTTTAGGGGGGGAACAGATACGCAGTATTTT. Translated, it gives CASSIFFRGGTDTQYF.